The 10 T cell receptor beta chains reported below all come from one sample, sequenced in a study of PD-1 blockade in classical Hodgkin lymphoma. Using immunoSEQ multiplex PCR, the repertoire was profiled, and TCRdb retains in-frame clones only, with some absent. Of 30,000 to 45,000 clones listed, 60% to 80% are singletons. Every patient experienced relapse after autologous stem cell transplantation, and brentuximab vedotin exposure varied. The sample here was peripheral blood mononuclear cells (PBMCs), taken before the second cycle of nivolumab. These receptors came from a human donor with classical Hodgkin lymphoma.

V and J are TRBV29-1 and TRBJ2-2, with D hard to call. The CDR3 extends over 15 amino acids. CDR1 SQVTM and CDR2 ANQGSEA come from the germline V gene. V shed 3 bases and J shed 0 bases, with 11 bases lying between them. CDR3 in DNA: TGCAGCGTTGAGGTTGGGCGGACGAACACCGGGGAGCTGTTTTTT. It translates to CSVEVGRTNTGELFF.

The chain has TRBV6-5 and TRBJ1-2; tentatively, D is TRBD1 (5 bases). The CDR3 covers 14 residues. Germline loops: CDR1 MNHEY, CDR2 SVGAGI. V lost 2 bases to trimming and J lost 4 bases, with 11 bases between them. The CDR3 nucleotides read TGTGCCAGCAGTTACGCGGGGCGGGGCTATGGCTACACCTTC. This gives the protein CASSYAGRGYGYTF.

The chain is built from TRBV7-2 and TRBJ2-3; maybe TRBD1 (5 bases). V was clipped by 1 base and J by 4 bases, with 12 bases between them. Looked up from germline, CDR1 is SGHTA and CDR2 is FQGNSA. The CDR3 consists of 15 residues. The CDR3 spells CASSLGLTRADTQYF. The CDR3 DNA is TGTGCCAGCAGCTTAGGACTGACCAGGGCAGATACGCAGTATTTT.

The CDR3 reads CATSVDRGRQPQHF. CDR3 sequence (DNA): TGTGCCACCAGCGTAGACAGGGGGCGTCAGCCCCAGCATTTT. The chain has TRBV15 and TRBJ1-5; 10 bases map to TRBD1. Germline loops: CDR1 LNHNV, CDR2 YYDKDF (reference sequence). V was pared by 5 bases and J by 6 bases, with 4 bases of the junction left unmatched. This CDR3 is built from 14 residues.

This clone was seen a few times. The V and J genes are TRBV18 and TRBJ1-5; 9 bases fit TRBD1. V was clipped by 3 bases and J by 7 bases; unmatched bases: 7. The CDR3 has 15 residues. CDR1 and CDR2 from the germline V gene are KGHSH and LQKENI. In DNA form, the CDR3 reads TGTGCCAGCTCACCTAACCGACAGGGGGGACAGCCCCAGCATTTT. Protein product: CASSPNRQGGQPQHF.

This sequence joins TRBV19 and TRBJ1-2; 8 bases match TRBD1. The V and J ends lost 5 bases and 10 bases, in that order; junction bases with no gene match: 6. Germline CDR1 LNHDA, CDR2 SQIVND (reference sequence). This CDR3 has 12 amino acids. CDR3 nucleotide sequence: TGTGCCAGTAGTGCCCACAGGGGGATCTACACCTTC. Protein: CASSAHRGIYTF.

V and J are TRBV19 and TRBJ2-1, with 10 bases aligning to TRBD2. CDR1 is LNHDA, CDR2 SQIVND, per germline (reference sequence). The CDR3 contains 15 residues. J lost 6 bases, V lost 2 bases, and 4 bases had no gene match. CDR3: CASSISGGAVNEQFF. As DNA, the CDR3 is TGTGCCAGTAGTATAAGCGGGGGGGCGGTCAATGAGCAGTTCTTC. The full variable domain, its missing parts supplied by reference TRBV19 and TRBJ2-1, is DGGITQSPKYLFRKEGQNVTLSCEQNLNHDAMYWYRQDPGQGLRLIYYSQIVNDFQKGDIAEGYSVSREKKESFPLTVTSAQKNPTAFYLCASSISGGAVNEQFFGPGTRLTVL.

This sequence joins TRBV28 and TRBJ1-2; D remains ambiguous. CDR3 length: 12 amino acids. Looked up from germline, CDR1 is MDHEN and CDR2 is SYDVKM. The V end was cut by 11 bases, the J end by 4 bases, with 14 bases between. The CDR3 protein is CAADLGGYGYTF. The CDR3 DNA reads as TGTGCCGCGGACCTAGGCGGCTATGGCTACACCTTC.

The V call is TRBV27, the J call TRBJ1-5; 7 nucleotides line up with TRBD1. The CDR3 sequence is 16 residues long. CDR1 MNHEY and CDR2 SMNVEV come from the germline V gene (reference sequence). Germline trimming cut 5 bases from V and 2 bases from J; bases unmatched to any gene: 9. CDR3 sequence reads: CASSQTQGKGNQPQHF. CDR3 DNA: TGTGCCAGCAGTCAAACACAGGGGAAAGGCAATCAGCCCCAGCATTTT.

This chain connects TRBV18 to TRBJ1-1, with 8 nucleotides matching TRBD1. Germline CDR1 is KGHSH and CDR2 is LQKENI. The CDR3 covers 14 residues. The V and J ends lost 4 bases and 1 base, in that order; junction bases with no gene match: 2. The CDR3 DNA sequence: TGTGCCAGCTCACTCGGACAGGGGAACACTGAAGCTTTCTTT. Protein: CASSLGQGNTEAFF.